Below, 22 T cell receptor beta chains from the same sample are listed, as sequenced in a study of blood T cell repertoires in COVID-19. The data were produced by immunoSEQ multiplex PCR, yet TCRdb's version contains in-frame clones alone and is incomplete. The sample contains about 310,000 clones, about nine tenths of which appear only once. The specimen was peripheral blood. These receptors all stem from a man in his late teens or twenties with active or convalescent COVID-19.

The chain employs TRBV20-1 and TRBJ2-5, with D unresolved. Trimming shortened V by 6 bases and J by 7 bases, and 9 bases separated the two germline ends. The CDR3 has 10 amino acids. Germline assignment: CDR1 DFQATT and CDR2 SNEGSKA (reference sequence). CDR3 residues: CSARRGTQYF. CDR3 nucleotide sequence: TGCAGTGCCAGACGAGGGACCCAGTACTTC.

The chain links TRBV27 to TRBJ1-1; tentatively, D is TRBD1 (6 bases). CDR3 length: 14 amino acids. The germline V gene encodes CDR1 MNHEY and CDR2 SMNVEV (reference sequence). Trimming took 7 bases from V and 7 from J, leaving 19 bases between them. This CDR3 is CASKNSRGRGEAFF. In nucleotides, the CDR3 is TGTGCCAGCAAAAACTCCAGGGGACGGGGTGAAGCTTTCTTT.

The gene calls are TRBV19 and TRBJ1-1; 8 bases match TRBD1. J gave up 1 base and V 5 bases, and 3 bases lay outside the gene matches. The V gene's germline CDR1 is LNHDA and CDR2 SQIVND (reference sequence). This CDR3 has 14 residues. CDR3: CASSRDRRNTEAFF. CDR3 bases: TGTGCCAGTAGTCGGGACAGGAGGAACACTGAAGCTTTCTTT.

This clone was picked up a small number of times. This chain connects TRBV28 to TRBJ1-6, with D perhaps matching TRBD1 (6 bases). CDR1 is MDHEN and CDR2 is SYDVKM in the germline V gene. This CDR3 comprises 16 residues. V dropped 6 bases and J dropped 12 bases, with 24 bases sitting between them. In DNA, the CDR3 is TGTGCCAGCAGACGTTCGGCAGACAGGACCGGGATACCCCTCCACTTT. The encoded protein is CASRRSADRTGIPLHF.

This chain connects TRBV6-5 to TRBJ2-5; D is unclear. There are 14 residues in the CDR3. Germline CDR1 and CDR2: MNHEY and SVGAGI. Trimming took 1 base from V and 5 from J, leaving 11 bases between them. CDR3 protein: CASSYLTGAETQYF. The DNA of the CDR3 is TGTGCCAGCAGTTACTTGACCGGAGCGGAGACCCAGTACTTC.

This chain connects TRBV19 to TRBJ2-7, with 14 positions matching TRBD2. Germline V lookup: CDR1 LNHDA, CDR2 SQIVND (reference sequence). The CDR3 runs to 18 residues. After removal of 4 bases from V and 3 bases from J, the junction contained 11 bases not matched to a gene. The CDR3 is CASSKGGTSGSALYEQYF. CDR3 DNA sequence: TGTGCCAGTAGTAAGGGGGGGACTAGCGGGAGCGCCCTCTACGAGCAGTACTTC.

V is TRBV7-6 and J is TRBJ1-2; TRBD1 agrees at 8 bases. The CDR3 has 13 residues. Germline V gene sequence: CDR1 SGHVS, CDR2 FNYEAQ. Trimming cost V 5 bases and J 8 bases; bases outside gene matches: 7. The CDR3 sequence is CASSPGQAFGYTF. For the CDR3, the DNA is TGTGCCAGCAGCCCGGGACAGGCTTTCGGCTACACCTTC.

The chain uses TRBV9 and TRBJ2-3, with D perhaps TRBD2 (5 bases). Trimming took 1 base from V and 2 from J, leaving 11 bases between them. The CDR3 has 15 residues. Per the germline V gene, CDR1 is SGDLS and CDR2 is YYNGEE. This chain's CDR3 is CASSVRTDFTDTQYF. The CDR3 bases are TGTGCCAGCAGCGTAAGGACGGACTTCACAGATACGCAGTATTTT.

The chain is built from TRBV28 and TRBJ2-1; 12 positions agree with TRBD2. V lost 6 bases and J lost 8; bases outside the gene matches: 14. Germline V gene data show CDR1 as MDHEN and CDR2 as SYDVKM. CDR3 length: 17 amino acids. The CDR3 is CASSQDSTSGSWDEQFF. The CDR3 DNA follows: TGTGCCAGCAGCCAAGATTCGACTAGCGGGAGTTGGGATGAGCAGTTCTTC.

The chain's CDR3 is CASSASFTDTQYF. The DNA for the CDR3 is TGTGCCAGCAGCGCCTCCTTCACAGATACGCAGTATTTT. The J gene is TRBJ2-3, the V gene TRBV9; D call uncertain. The CDR3 is 13 residues long. Germline V gene sequence: CDR1 SGDLS, CDR2 YYNGEE. V was clipped by 3 bases and J by 2 bases, with 7 bases between them.

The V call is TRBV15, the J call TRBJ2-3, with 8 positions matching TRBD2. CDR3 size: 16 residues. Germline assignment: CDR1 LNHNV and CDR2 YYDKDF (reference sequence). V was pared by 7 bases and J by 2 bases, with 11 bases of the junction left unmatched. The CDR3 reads CATKPGLGAITDTQYF. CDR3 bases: TGTGCCACCAAACCGGGACTAGGAGCCATCACAGATACGCAGTATTTT. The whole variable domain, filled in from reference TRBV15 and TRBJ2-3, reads DAMVIQNPRYQVTQFGKPVTLSCSQTLNHNVMYWYQQKSSQAPKLLFHYYDKDFNNEADTPDNFQSRRPNTSFCFLDIRSPGLGDTAMYLCATKPGLGAITDTQYFGPGTRLTVL.

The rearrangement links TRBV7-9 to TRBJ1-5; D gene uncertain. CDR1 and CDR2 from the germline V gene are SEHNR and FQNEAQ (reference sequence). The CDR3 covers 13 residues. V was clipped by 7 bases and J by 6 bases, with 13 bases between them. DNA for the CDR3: TGTGCCAGCAACCGGGGAGAGGGTCAGCCCCAGCATTTT. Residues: CASNRGEGQPQHF.

The CDR3 loop is CASSLAGGGVETQYF. The CDR3 nucleotides are TGTGCCAGCAGTTTGGCGGGAGGGGGCGTGGAGACCCAGTACTTC. V is TRBV28 and J is TRBJ2-5; 9 bases line up with TRBD2. Germline V gives CDR1 MDHEN, CDR2 SYDVKM. V shed 3 bases, J shed 5 bases, and the junction held 7 bases outside the gene matches. This CDR3 has 15 residues.

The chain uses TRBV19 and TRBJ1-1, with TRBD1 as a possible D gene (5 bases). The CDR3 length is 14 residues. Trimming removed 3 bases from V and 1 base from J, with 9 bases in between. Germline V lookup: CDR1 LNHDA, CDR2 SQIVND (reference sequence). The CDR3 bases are TGTGCCAGTAGTATCGGGGGTTGGAACACTGAAGCTTTCTTT. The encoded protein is CASSIGGWNTEAFF.

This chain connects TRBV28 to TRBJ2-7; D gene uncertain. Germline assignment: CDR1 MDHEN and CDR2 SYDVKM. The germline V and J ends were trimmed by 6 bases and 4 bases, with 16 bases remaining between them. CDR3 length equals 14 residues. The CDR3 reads CASSIRRLRYEQYF. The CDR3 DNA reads TGTGCCAGCAGCATCCGCAGGCTACGGTACGAGCAGTACTTC.

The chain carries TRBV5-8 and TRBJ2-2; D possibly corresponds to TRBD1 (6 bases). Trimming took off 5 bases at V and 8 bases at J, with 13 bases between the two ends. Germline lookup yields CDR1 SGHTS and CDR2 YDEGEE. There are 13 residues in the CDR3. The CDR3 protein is CASRIQGWGELFF. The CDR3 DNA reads TGTGCCAGCAGAATACAGGGTTGGGGGGAGCTGTTTTTT.

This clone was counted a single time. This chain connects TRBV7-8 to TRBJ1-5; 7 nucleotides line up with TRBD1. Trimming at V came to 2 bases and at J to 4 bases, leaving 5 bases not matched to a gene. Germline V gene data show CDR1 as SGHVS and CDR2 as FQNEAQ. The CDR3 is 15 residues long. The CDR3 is CASSLLQGRNQPQHF. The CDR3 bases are TGTGCCAGCAGCTTACTACAGGGGAGGAATCAGCCCCAGCATTTT.

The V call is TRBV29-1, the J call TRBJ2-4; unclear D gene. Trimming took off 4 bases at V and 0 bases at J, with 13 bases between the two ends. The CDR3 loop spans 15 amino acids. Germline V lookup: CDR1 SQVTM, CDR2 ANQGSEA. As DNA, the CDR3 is TGCAGCGTTGCAAGCGACCTACTAGCCAAAAACATTCAGTACTTC. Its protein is CSVASDLLAKNIQYF.

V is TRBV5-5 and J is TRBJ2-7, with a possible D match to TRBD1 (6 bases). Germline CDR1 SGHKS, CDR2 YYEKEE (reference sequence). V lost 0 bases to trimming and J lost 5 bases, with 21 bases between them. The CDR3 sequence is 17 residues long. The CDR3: CASSLGFRGGQIDEQYF. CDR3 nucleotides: TGTGCCAGCAGCTTGGGATTCCGAGGGGGTCAGATAGACGAGCAGTACTTC.

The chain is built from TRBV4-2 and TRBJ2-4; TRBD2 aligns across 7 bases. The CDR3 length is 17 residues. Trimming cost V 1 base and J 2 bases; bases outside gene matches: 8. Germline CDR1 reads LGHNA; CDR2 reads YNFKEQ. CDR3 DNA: TGTGCCAGCAGCCAAGGAGGCGGGAGTGGGCCCAAAAACATTCAGTACTTC. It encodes CASSQGGGSGPKNIQYF.

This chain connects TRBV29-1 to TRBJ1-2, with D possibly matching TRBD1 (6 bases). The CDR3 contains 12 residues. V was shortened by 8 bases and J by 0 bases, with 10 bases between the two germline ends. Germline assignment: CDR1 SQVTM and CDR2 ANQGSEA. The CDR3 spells CSSWTANYGYTF. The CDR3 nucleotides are TGCAGCTCATGGACAGCTAACTATGGCTACACCTTC.

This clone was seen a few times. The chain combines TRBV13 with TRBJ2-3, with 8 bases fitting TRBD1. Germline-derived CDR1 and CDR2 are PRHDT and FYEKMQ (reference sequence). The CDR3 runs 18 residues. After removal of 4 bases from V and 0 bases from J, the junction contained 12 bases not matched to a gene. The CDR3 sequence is CASSSRLGQGASTDTQYF. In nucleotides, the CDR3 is TGTGCCAGCAGCTCGCGTTTAGGGCAGGGGGCAAGCACAGATACGCAGTATTTT.